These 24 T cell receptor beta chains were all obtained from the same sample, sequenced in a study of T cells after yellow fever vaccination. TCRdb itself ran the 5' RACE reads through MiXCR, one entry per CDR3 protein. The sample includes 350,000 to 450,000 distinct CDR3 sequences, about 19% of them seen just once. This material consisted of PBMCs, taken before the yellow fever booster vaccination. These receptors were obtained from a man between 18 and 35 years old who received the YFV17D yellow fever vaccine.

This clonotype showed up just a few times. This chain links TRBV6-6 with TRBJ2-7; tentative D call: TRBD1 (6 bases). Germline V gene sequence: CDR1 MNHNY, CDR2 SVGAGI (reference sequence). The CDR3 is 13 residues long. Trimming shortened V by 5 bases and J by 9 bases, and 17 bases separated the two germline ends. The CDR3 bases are TGTGCCAGCAGTCTTAGGACAGAGACTACGCAGTACGTC. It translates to CASSLRTETTQYV.

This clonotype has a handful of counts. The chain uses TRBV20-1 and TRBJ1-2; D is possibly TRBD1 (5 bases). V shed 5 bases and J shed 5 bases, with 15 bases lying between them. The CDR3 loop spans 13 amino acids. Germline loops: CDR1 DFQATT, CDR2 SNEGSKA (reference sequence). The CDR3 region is CSAAAPEGYGYTF. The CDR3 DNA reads TGCAGTGCTGCAGCTCCCGAGGGGTATGGCTACACCTTC.

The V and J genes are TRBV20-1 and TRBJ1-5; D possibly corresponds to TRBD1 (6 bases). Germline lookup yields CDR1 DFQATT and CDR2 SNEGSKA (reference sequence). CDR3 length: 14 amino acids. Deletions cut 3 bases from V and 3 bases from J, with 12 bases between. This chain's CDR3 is CSARNRALNQPQHF. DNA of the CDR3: TGCAGTGCTAGGAACAGGGCCCTCAATCAGCCCCAGCATTTT.

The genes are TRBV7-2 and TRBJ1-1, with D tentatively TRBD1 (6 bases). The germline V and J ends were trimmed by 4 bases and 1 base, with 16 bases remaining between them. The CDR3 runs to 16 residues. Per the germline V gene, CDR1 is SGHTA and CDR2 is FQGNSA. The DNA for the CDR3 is TGTGCCAGCAGCTCCCCGGCGGGGGCCACGAACACTGAAGCTTTCTTT. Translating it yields CASSSPAGATNTEAFF.

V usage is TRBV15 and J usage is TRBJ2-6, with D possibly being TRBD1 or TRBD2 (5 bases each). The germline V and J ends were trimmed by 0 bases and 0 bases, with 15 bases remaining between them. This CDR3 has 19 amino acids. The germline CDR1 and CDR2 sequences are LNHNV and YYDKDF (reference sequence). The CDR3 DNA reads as TGTGCCACCAGCAGAGATTGGGCAGGGACGGGCTCTGGGGCCAACGTCCTGACTTTC. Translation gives CATSRDWAGTGSGANVLTF. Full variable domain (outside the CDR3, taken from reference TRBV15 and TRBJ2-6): DAMVIQNPRYQVTQFGKPVTLSCSQTLNHNVMYWYQQKSSQAPKLLFHYYDKDFNNEADTPDNFQSRRPNTSFCFLDIRSPGLGDTAMYLCATSRDWAGTGSGANVLTFGAGSRLTVL.

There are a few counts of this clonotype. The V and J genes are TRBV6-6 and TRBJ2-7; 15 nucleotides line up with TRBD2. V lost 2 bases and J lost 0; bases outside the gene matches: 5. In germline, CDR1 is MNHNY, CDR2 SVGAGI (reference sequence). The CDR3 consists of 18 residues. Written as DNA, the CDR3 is TGTGCCAGCAGTTACCCGGGACTAGCGGGGGGATACTCCTACGAGCAGTACTTC. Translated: CASSYPGLAGGYSYEQYF.

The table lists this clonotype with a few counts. The chain's CDR3 is CASSSLKGIYSNQPQHF. CDR3 coding DNA: TGTGCCAGCAGTTCCCTCAAAGGGATTTATAGCAATCAGCCCCAGCATTTT. The chain uses TRBV27 and TRBJ1-5; no definite D call. Germline CDR1 is MNHEY and CDR2 is SMNVEV (reference sequence). This CDR3 has 17 residues. Trimming took 4 bases from V and 0 from J, leaving 16 bases between them.

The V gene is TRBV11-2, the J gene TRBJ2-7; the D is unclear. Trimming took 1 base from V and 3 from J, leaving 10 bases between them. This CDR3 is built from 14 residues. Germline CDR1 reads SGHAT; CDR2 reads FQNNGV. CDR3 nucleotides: TGTGCCAGCAGCTTAGGCCCAGCCTTCTACGAGCAGTACTTC. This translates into CASSLGPAFYEQYF.

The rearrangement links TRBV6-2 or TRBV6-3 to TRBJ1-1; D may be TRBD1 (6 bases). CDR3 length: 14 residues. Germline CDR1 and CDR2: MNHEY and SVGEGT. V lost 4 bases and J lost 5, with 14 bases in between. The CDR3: CASSSHPRGTEAFF. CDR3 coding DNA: TGTGCCAGCAGTTCCCACCCGAGGGGGACTGAAGCTTTCTTT.

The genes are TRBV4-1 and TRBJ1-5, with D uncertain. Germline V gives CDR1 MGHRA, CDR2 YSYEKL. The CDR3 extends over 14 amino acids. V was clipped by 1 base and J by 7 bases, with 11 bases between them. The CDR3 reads CASSQVLEKQPQHF. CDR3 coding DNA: TGCGCCAGCAGCCAAGTGCTCGAGAAGCAGCCCCAGCATTTT.

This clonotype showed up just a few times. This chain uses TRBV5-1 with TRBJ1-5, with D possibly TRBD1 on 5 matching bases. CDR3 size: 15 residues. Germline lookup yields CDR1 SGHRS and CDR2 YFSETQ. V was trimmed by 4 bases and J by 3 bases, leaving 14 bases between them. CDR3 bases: TGCGCCAGCAGCGCCCGACAGTTAGACAATCAGCCCCAGCATTTT. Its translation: CASSARQLDNQPQHF.

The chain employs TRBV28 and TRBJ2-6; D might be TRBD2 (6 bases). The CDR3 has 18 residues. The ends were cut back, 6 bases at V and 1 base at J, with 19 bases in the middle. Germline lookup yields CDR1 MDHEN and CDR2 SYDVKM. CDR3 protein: CASSSPGGDKSGANVLTF. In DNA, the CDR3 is TGTGCCAGCAGCTCGCCGGGCGGGGATAAATCTGGGGCCAACGTCCTGACTTTC.

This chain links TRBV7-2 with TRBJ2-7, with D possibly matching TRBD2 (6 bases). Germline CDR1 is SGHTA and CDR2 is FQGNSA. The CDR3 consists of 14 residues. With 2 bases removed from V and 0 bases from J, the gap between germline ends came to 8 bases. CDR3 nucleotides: TGTGCCAGCAGCTTAACGGGGGTCTCCTACGAGCAGTACGTC. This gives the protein CASSLTGVSYEQYV.

The CDR3 bases are TGTGCCAGCAGCTTTCCCCAACTTGGAGCTTTCTTT. It encodes CASSFPQLGAFF. This sequence joins TRBV7-9 and TRBJ1-1, with D unclear. Deletions cut 3 bases from V and 10 bases from J, with 12 bases between. The CDR3 has 12 amino acids. Looked up from germline, CDR1 is SEHNR and CDR2 is FQNEAQ (reference sequence).

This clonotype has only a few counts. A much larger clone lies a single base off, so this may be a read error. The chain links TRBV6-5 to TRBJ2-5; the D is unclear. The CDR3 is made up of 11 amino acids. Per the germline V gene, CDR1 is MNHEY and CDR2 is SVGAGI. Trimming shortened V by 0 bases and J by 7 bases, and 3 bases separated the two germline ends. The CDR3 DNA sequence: TGTGCCAGCAGTTACTCGGGGACCCAGTACTTC. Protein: CASSYSGTQYF.

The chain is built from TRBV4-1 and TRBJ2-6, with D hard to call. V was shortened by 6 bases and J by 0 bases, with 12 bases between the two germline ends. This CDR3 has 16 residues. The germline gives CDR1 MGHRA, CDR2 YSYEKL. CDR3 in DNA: TGCGCCAGCAGTCAACAGTTAGTCTCTGGGGCCAACGTCCTGACTTTC. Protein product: CASSQQLVSGANVLTF.

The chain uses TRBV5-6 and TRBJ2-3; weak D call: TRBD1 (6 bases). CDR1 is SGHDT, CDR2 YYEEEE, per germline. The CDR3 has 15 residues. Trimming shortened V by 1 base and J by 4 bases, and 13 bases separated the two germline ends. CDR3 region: CASSLPGESADTQYF. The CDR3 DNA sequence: TGTGCCAGCAGCTTGCCAGGGGAGAGCGCAGATACGCAGTATTTT. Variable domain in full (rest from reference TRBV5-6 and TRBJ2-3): DAGVTQSPTHLIKTRGQQVTLRCSPKSGHDTVSWYQQALGQGPQFIFQYYEEEERQRGNFPDRFSGHQFPNYSSELNVNALLLGDSALYLCASSLPGESADTQYFGPGTRLTVL.

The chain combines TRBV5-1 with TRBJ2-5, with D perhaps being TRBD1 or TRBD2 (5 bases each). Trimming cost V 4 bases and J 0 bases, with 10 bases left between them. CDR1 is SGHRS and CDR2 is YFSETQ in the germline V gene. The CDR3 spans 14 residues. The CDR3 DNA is TGCGCCAGCAGCGAGAGGGGAGACCAAGAGACCCAGTACTTC. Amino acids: CASSERGDQETQYF.

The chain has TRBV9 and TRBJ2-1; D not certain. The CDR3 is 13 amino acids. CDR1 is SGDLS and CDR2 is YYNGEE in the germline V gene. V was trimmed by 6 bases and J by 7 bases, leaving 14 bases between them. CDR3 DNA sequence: TGTGCCAGCAATTTGGCGGTCGGTAATGAGCAGTTCTTC. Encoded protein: CASNLAVGNEQFF.

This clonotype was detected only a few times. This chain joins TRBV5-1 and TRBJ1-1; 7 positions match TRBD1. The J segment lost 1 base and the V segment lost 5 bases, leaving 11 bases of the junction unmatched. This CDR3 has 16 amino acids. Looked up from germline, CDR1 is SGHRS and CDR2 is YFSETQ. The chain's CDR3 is CASRVLQGLSNTEAFF. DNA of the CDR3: TGCGCCAGCAGAGTCCTACAGGGGTTGTCGAACACTGAAGCTTTCTTT. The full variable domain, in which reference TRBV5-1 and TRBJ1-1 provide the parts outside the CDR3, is KAGVTQTPRYLIKTRGQQVTLSCSPISGHRSVSWYQQTPGQGLQFLFEYFSETQRNKGNFPGRFSGRQFSNSRSEMNVSTLELGDSALYLCASRVLQGLSNTEAFFGQGTRLTVV.

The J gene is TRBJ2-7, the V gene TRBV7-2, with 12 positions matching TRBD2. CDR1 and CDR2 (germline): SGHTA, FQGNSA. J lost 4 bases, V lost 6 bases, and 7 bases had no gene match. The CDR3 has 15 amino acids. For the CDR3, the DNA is TGTGCCAGCAGTCAGACTAGCGGGGGTGGTTACGAGCAGTACTTC. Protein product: CASSQTSGGGYEQYF.

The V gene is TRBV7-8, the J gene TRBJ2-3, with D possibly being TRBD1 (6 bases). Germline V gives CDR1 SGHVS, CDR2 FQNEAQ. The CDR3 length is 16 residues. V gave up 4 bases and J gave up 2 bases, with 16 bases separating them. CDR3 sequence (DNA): TGTGCCAGCAGCTCCGACAGGACCAGACCCACAGATACGCAGTATTTT. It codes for CASSSDRTRPTDTQYF.

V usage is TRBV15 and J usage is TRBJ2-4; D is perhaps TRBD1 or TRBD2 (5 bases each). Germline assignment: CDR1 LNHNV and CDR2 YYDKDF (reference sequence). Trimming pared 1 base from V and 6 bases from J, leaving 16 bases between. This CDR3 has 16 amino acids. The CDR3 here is CATSRVRDAFGNIQYF. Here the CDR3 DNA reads TGTGCCACCAGCAGAGTCAGGGACGCCTTTGGAAACATTCAGTACTTC.

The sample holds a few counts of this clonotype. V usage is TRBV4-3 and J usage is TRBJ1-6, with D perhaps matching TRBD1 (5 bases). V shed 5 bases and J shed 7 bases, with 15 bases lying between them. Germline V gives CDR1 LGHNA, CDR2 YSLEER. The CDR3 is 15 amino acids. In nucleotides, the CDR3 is TGCGCCAGCAGCGTCGACACAGGAGAGAATTCACCCCTCCACTTT. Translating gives CASSVDTGENSPLHF.